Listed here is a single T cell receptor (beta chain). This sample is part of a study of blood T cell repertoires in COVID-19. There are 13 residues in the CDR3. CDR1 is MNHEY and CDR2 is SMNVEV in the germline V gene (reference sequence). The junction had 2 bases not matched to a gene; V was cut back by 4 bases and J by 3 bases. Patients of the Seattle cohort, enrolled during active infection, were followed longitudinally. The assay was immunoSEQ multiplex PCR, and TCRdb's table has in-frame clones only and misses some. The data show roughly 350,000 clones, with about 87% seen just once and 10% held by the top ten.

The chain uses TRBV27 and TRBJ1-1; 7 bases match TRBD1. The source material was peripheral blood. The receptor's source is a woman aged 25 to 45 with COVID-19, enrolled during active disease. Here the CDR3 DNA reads TGTGCCAGCAGTTCAGGGGGATACACTGAAGCTTTCTTT. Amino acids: CASSSGGYTEAFF.